This T cell receptor (beta chain) is from a study of identical twins. With regard to this clonotype: What it binds is not known.

Healthy Caucasians supplied all donations. Template switching supplied a universal primer site; unique molecular identifiers were carried on the cDNA. Each CDR3 protein is one row after TCRdb ran MiXCR on the 5' RACE reads. The data hold 450,000 or so distinct CDR3 sequences, with roughly an eighth observed a single time. Broader study findings: The study found weaker excess twin sharing in beta out-of-frame sequences. Monozygotic twin pairs showed more out-of-frame TCR alpha sharing than models estimated.

The same specimen was also included in a second study, on yellow fever vaccine responses in identical twins.

The sequenced sample was CD4+ T cells sorted from blood. The TCR sequence derives from a woman aged 18 to 35 in good health.

DNA for the CDR3: TGTGCCAGCACCCGAGCGGGTTCCGGGGAGCAGTTCTTC. Its protein is CASTRAGSGEQFF. V usage is TRBV7-9 and J usage is TRBJ2-1, with D maybe TRBD2 (6 bases). The germline gives CDR1 SEHNR, CDR2 FQNEAQ (reference sequence). Trimming pared 7 bases from V and 10 bases from J, leaving 17 bases between. The length of the CDR3 is 13 residues.